The TCR beta chain under discussion was sequenced for a study of technical replicates of blood from a handful of donors. V lost 3 bases to trimming and J lost 0 bases; unmatched junction nucleotides: 5. CDR1 is SGHRS, CDR2 YFSETQ, per germline. This CDR3 has 15 amino acids. The table came from immunoSEQ multiplex PCR; TCRdb's copy has only in-frame clones and leaves some out. Of roughly 70,000 clones listed, approximately 93% are singletons. This TCR was recovered from a human donor in good health. Sequencing input: T cells isolated from PBMCs. J is TRBJ2-7 and V is TRBV5-1, with 8 bases lining up with TRBD2. The CDR3 spells CASSSTGTSSYEQYF. CDR3 nucleotides: TGCGCCAGCAGCTCCACCGGGACTAGCTCCTACGAGCAGTACTTC.